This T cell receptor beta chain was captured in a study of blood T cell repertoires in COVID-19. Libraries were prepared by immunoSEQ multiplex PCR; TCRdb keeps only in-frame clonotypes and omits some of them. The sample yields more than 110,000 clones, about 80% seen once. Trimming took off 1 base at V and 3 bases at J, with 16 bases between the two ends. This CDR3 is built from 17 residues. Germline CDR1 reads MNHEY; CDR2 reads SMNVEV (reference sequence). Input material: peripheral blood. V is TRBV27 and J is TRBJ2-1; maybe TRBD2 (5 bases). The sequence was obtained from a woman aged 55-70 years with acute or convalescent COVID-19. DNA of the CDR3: TGTGCCAGCAGTTTATTGGAGGCGTGCCTACACTACAATGAGCAGTTCTTC. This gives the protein CASSLLEACLHYNEQFF.